These T cell receptor beta chains were read from a single sample in a study of graft-versus-host responses after intestinal transplantation. TCRdb's table, derived via immunoSEQ multiplex PCR, lists solely in-frame clones and lacks some. The sample carries approximately 130,000 clones, 85% to 95% recorded once. For these TCRs, the target antigens are not known. The sample here was unstimulated CD4+ T cells sorted from spleen or lymph node cells, taken before intestinal transplant. Every receptor here comes from a human donor who received an intestinal transplant. The CDR3 runs from the conserved cysteine through the conserved F or W. Each record gives: D gene, J gene, clone size, V gene, CDR3 protein, CDR3 DNA. A D gene is named only where the DNA matches it firmly. A row's size may be missing; if present it is once, few, many or a size class.

-	TRBJ2-5	-	TRBV19	CASSIRGRETQYF	TGTGCCAGTAGTATAAGGGGACGAGAGACCCAGTACTTC
-	TRBJ1-1	-	TRBV10-1	CASSLLNTEAFF	TGCGCCAGCAGTCTATTGAACACTGAAGCTTTCTTT
-	TRBJ1-5	-	TRBV27	CASSRGRQPQHF	TGTGCCAGCAGTAGGGGGAGGCAGCCCCAGCATTTT
-	TRBJ1-2	-	TRBV19	CASHRVSYGYTF	TGTGCCAGCCACAGGGTTAGCTATGGCTACACCTTC
TRBD2	TRBJ2-1	-	TRBV4-1	CASSRLAGVYNEQFF	TGCGCCAGCAGCCGACTAGCGGGGGTCTACAATGAGCAGTTCTTC
-	TRBJ1-2	-	TRBV15	CATSRRGLDGYTF	TGTGCCACCAGTCGCAGGGGCCTGGATGGCTACACCTTC
-	TRBJ2-7	-	TRBV18	CASSPRPGPYEQYF	TGTGCCAGCTCCCCAAGGCCAGGCCCTTACGAGCAGTACTTC
-	TRBJ1-4	-	TRBV14	CASSQDPGPNEKLFF	TGTGCCAGCAGCCAAGACCCGGGACCTAATGAAAAACTGTTTTTT
-	TRBJ2-1	-	TRBV7-9	CASSQNEQFF	TGTGCCAGCAGCCAGAATGAGCAGTTCTTC
-	TRBJ2-7	-	TRBV30	CAWSRAYEQYF	TGTGCCTGGAGTAGAGCCTACGAGCAGTACTTC
TRBD1	TRBJ1-6	-	TRBV11-3	CASSLWQGGNSPLHF	TGTGCCAGCAGCTTATGGCAAGGGGGCAATTCACCCCTCCACTTT
-	TRBJ1-2	-	TRBV2	CASGDVNGYTF	TGTGCCAGCGGGGACGTAAATGGCTACACCTTC
TRBD1	TRBJ1-2	-	TRBV5-1	CASSMGQGLSNYGYTF	TGCGCCAGCAGCATGGGACAGGGTTTATCTAACTATGGCTACACCTTC
-	TRBJ1-4	-	TRBV5-6	CASSPIGKENEKLFF	TGTGCCAGCAGCCCGATCGGGAAGGAAAATGAAAAACTGTTTTTT
-	TRBJ2-1	-	TRBV30	CAWSASWASSYNEQFF	TGTGCCTGGAGTGCGTCATGGGCAAGCTCCTACAATGAGCAGTTCTTC
-	TRBJ1-2	-	TRBV6-5	CASSELRGADGYTF	TGTGCCAGCAGTGAACTCCGGGGGGCTGATGGCTACACCTTC
TRBD2	TRBJ2-7	-	TRBV5-4	CASSSQGGSEQYF	TGTGCCAGCAGCTCTCAGGGAGGGTCCGAGCAGTACTTC
-	TRBJ2-1	-	TRBV9	CASSVGNSAAYNEQFF	TGTGCCAGCAGCGTAGGTAATAGCGCGGCTTACAATGAGCAGTTCTTC
-	TRBJ2-7	-	TRBV19	CASSIFYGYEQYF	TGTGCCAGTAGTATATTTTACGGCTACGAGCAGTACTTC
-	TRBJ2-5	-	TRBV2	CARTQLRAEETQYF	TGTGCCAGGACCCAACTAAGGGCTGAAGAGACCCAGTACTTC
-	TRBJ2-1	-	TRBV18	CASSTLTNEQFF	TGTGCCAGCTCAACCCTTACCAATGAGCAGTTCTTC
-	TRBJ1-1	-	TRBV12-2	CASRLVVREWTEAFF	TGTGCAAGTCGCTTAGTGGTGCGGGAATGGACTGAAGCTTTCTTT
TRBD2	TRBJ2-3	-	TRBV4-1	CASSQLPGLAGKTDTQYF	TGCGCCAGCAGCCAACTCCCGGGACTAGCGGGGAAAACAGATACGCAGTATTTT
-	TRBJ1-3	few	TRBV4-1	CASSQSLGNTIYF	TGCGCCAGCAGCCAATCTTTGGGAAACACCATATATTTT
-	TRBJ1-2	-	TRBV18	CASSPTEGYGYTF	TGTGCCAGCTCACCCACGGAGGGCTATGGCTACACCTTC
TRBD2	TRBJ2-7	-	TRBV6-1	CASRGRGGPSYEQYF	TGTGCCAGCAGGGGACGGGGGGGCCCCTCCTACGAGCAGTACTTC
-	TRBJ1-5	-	TRBV19	CASSFYRGNQPQHF	TGTGCCAGTAGTTTCTACAGGGGCAATCAGCCCCAGCATTTT
-	TRBJ2-1	-	TRBV10-2	CASSGSPGLPASSYNEQFF	TGCGCCAGCAGTGGGTCGCCGGGACTCCCCGCGAGCTCCTACAATGAGCAGTTCTTC
-	TRBJ2-7	-	TRBV19	CASTPGSSYEQYF	TGTGCCAGTACTCCAGGGAGCTCCTACGAGCAGTACTTC
TRBD1	TRBJ1-6	-	TRBV6-9	CASSSRGRVNSPLHF	TGTGCCAGCAGTTCAAGGGGGCGCGTTAATTCACCCCTCCACTTT
TRBD1	TRBJ2-7	once	TRBV5-1	CASSLAAGGMDEQYF	TGCGCCAGCAGCTTGGCGGCAGGGGGTATGGACGAGCAGTACTTC
-	TRBJ1-6	-	TRBV9	CASSGNNSPLHF	TGTGCCAGCAGCGGAAATAATTCACCCCTCCACTTT
-	TRBJ1-3	-	TRBV5-4	CASSFDGRKYF	TGTGCCAGCAGCTTTGACGGACGAAAATATTTT
-	TRBJ1-1	once	TRBV5-4	CASGRGKGITEAFF	TGTGCCAGTGGTCGCGGAAAGGGGATCACTGAAGCTTTCTTT
-	TRBJ2-3	once	TRBV10-2	CASRRGRADTQYF	TGCGCCAGCCGGCGGGGTAGGGCAGATACGCAGTATTTT
-	TRBJ2-3	-	TRBV4-2	CASSQARGQIATDTQYF	TGTGCCAGCAGCCAGGCCCGGGGGCAGATCGCGACAGATACGCAGTATTTT
TRBD1	TRBJ2-5	-	TRBV6-1	CATKGAGFIEETQYF	TGTGCCACCAAGGGGGCGGGTTTTATTGAGGAGACCCAGTACTTC
-	TRBJ1-3	-	TRBV15	CATSRGARDDTIYF	TGTGCCACCAGCAGAGGTGCAAGGGATGACACCATATATTTT
TRBD1	TRBJ1-1	-	TRBV7-9	CASSRGQGLETEAFF	TGTGCCAGCAGTCGAGGACAGGGCCTGGAGACTGAAGCTTTCTTT
-	TRBJ2-7	once	TRBV2	CASSPGLLYF	TGTGCCAGCAGCCCGGGACTTCTGTACTTC
TRBD2	TRBJ2-2	-	TRBV5-1	CASSPTSANTGELFF	TGCGCCAGCAGCCCAACTAGCGCGAACACCGGGGAGCTGTTTTTT
-	TRBJ1-5	once	TRBV12-1	CASSVRDSVNQPQHF	TGTGCCAGCAGCGTCCGGGACAGCGTCAATCAGCCCCAGCATTTT
TRBD1	TRBJ2-7	-	TRBV27	CASSLGTAHYEQYF	TGTGCCAGCAGTCTTGGGACAGCCCACTACGAGCAGTACTTC
-	TRBJ1-3	-	TRBV27	CASSLTGLSGNTIYF	TGTGCCAGCAGTTTGACAGGTCTCTCCGGAAACACCATATATTTT
-	TRBJ2-7	-	TRBV9	CASSPGHSSYEQYF	TGTGCCAGCAGCCCCGGACATTCCTCCTACGAGCAGTACTTC
-	TRBJ1-4	-	TRBV19	CASTTGSVLEKLFF	TGTGCCAGTACCACAGGGTCAGTTCTTGAAAAACTGTTTTTT
-	TRBJ1-2	-	TRBV19	CASSNPTGRGYGYTF	TGTGCCAGTAGCAACCCGACAGGTCGGGGCTATGGCTACACCTTC
-	TRBJ2-3	-	TRBV7-9	CASSLTFPLDTQYF	TGTGCCAGCAGCTTAACTTTCCCCCTAGATACGCAGTATTTT
-	TRBJ1-6	-	TRBV19	CASSIGTVSSYNSPLHF	TGTGCCAGTAGTATAGGAACGGTTAGCTCCTATAATTCACCCCTCCACTTT
-	TRBJ1-2	once	TRBV18	CASSPGGKPGDYGYTF	TGTGCCAGCTCACCGGGCGGAAAGCCGGGGGACTATGGCTACACCTTC
-	TRBJ1-1	-	TRBV6-1	CASSEEGVVNTEAFF	TGTGCCAGCAGTGAAGAGGGGGTCGTCAACACTGAAGCTTTCTTT
TRBD1	TRBJ1-2	-	TRBV30	CASGQGHGYTF	TGTGCCTCGGGACAGGGACATGGCTACACCTTC
-	TRBJ2-5	-	TRBV6-6	CASSSLAAQETQYF	TGTGCCAGCAGTTCCTTAGCGGCTCAAGAGACCCAGTACTTC
-	TRBJ2-3	-	TRBV5-1	CASSSPPGLRTDTQYF	TGCGCCAGCAGCTCTCCTCCGGGACTCCGCACAGATACGCAGTATTTT
TRBD1	TRBJ2-7	-	TRBV10-3	CAISESKGTGEQYF	TGTGCCATCAGTGAGTCGAAAGGGACAGGGGAGCAGTACTTC
-	TRBJ2-5	-	TRBV10-2	CASSESGWQETQYF	TGCGCCAGCAGTGAGTCGGGGTGGCAAGAGACCCAGTACTTC
-	TRBJ2-5	-	TRBV29-1	CSVGVEGWVIETQYF	TGCAGCGTTGGGGTGGAGGGCTGGGTGATTGAGACCCAGTACTTC
-	TRBJ1-1	few	TRBV10-3	CAISVGRTAFMNTEAFF	TGTGCCATCAGCGTCGGGAGGACGGCTTTCATGAACACTGAAGCTTTCTTT